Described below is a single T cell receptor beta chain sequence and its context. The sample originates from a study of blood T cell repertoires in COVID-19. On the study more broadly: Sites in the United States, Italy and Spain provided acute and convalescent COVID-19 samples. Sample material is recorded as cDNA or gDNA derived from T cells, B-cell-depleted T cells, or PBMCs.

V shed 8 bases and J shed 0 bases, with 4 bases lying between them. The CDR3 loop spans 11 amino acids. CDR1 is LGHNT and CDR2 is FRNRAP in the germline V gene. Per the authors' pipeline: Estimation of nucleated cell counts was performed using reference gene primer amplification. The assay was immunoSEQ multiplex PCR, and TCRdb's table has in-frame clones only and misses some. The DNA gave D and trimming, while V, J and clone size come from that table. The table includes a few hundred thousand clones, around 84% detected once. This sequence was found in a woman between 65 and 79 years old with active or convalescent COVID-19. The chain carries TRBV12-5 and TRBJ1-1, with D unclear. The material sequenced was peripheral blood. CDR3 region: CASSMNTEAFF. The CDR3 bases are TGTGCTAGTAGCATGAACACTGAAGCTTTCTTT.